Listed here are 27 T cell receptor beta chains from one sample, sequenced in a study of response to subunit inactivated influenza vaccine. TCRdb reprocessed the RT-PCR reads with MiXCR, giving one entry per CDR3 protein. The table records about 650,000 distinct CDR3 sequences, 14% of them present only once. Specimen: PBMCs from blood, collected around 15 days before vaccination. These receptors came from a man between 50 and 59 years old who received an inactivated influenza vaccine.

The gene calls are TRBV5-1 and TRBJ1-5; D is uncertain. The CDR3 runs 15 residues. Deletions cut 0 bases from V and 6 bases from J, with 13 bases between. In germline, CDR1 is SGHRS, CDR2 YFSETQ. CDR3 coding DNA: TGCGCCAGCAGCTTGGCTGGGAATGAGGGTCAGCCCCAGCATTTT. Translated: CASSLAGNEGQPQHF.

The genes are TRBV10-3 and TRBJ2-3; unclear D gene. Germline values: CDR1 ENHRY, CDR2 SYGVKD. This CDR3 is 13 amino acids long. The V end was cut by 0 bases, the J end by 10 bases, with 11 bases between. As DNA, the CDR3 is TGTGCCATCAGTGAGTCAGTAGGGTTCGCGCAGTATTTT. Its protein is CAISESVGFAQYF.

This clonotype was detected only a few times. The chain carries TRBV7-2 and TRBJ2-3; the D gene could be TRBD1 or TRBD2 (5 bases each). Between the trimmed V and J ends, which lost 7 bases and 2 bases, there was a span of 10 bases. Germline-derived CDR1 and CDR2 are SGHTA and FQGNSA. This CDR3 comprises 13 residues. CDR3 coding DNA: TGTGCCAGCACCCGGGGCCCCACAGATACGCAGTATTTT. This codes for CASTRGPTDTQYF.

This clonotype has more than one count but fewer than ten. The chain recombines TRBV12-3 or TRBV12-4 with TRBJ1-1; D perhaps matches TRBD1 (5 bases). The CDR3 spans 14 residues. The V gene lost 2 bases and the J gene lost 6 bases, with 13 bases spanning the gap. CDR3: CASSLNLRDPEAFF. In nucleotides, the CDR3 is TGTGCCAGCAGTTTAAATCTCCGGGACCCTGAAGCTTTCTTT.

This clonotype was observed a handful of times. V and J are TRBV5-1 and TRBJ2-1; D remains unclear. The CDR3 contains 14 residues. The germline V gene has CDR1 SGHRS and CDR2 YFSETQ. The V gene lost 6 bases and the J gene lost 5 bases, with 15 bases spanning the gap. CDR3 sequence (DNA): TGCGCCAGCAAAGATCGGCAACACAACAATGAGCAGTTCTTC. Its translation is CASKDRQHNNEQFF.

This clonotype was counted at least ten times. This chain links TRBV7-2 with TRBJ2-3; 8 bases match TRBD2. The ends lost 3 bases at V and 4 bases at J; junction bases unmatched: 3. This CDR3 is built from 14 residues. Germline CDR1 reads SGHTA; CDR2 reads FQGNSA. The CDR3 is CASSFSGGPDTQYF. CDR3 bases: TGTGCCAGCAGCTTTTCGGGGGGGCCAGATACGCAGTATTTT.

This clonotype has at least ten counts. This chain connects TRBV12-3 or TRBV12-4 to TRBJ1-2; a possible D gene is TRBD1 (5 bases). CDR3 size: 14 residues. Trimming stripped 4 bases from V and 4 bases from J, with 13 bases between. The CDR3 loop reads CASSSGRARYGYTF. The CDR3 coding sequence is TGTGCCAGCAGTTCTGGCAGGGCCCGCTATGGCTACACCTTC.

This CDR3 is CASSPEPTSYEQYF. The CDR3 DNA reads TGCGCCAGCAGCCCAGAACCCACATCGTACGAGCAGTACTTC. The V gene is TRBV5-1, the J gene TRBJ2-7; D gene uncertain. Germline V gene sequence: CDR1 SGHRS, CDR2 YFSETQ. The CDR3 spans 14 residues. Trimming cost V 4 bases and J 4 bases, with 15 bases left between them. The complete variable domain, with remaining parts taken from reference TRBV5-1 and TRBJ2-7, reads KAGVTQTPRYLIKTRGQQVTLSCSPISGHRSVSWYQQTPGQGLQFLFEYFSETQRNKGNFPGRFSGRQFSNSRSEMNVSTLELGDSALYLCASSPEPTSYEQYFGPGTRLTVT.

The V gene is TRBV20-1, the J gene TRBJ2-2; 8 bases fit TRBD1. This CDR3 spans 17 amino acids. Germline CDR1 reads DFQATT; CDR2 reads SNEGSKA (reference sequence). Trimming removed 0 bases from V and 1 base from J; junction bases left unmatched: 7. CDR3 residues: CSARDFAGTGNTGELFF. For the CDR3, the DNA is TGCAGTGCTAGAGACTTCGCCGGGACAGGGAACACCGGGGAGCTGTTTTTT.

This clonotype was recorded at least ten times. The CDR3, as DNA: TGTGCCAGCAGCCCCCGACTAGCCGTAGCCAAAAACATTCAGTACTTC. It yields the protein CASSPRLAVAKNIQYF. The chain combines TRBV28 with TRBJ2-4; TRBD2 matches at 7 bases. With V trimmed by 6 bases and J by 0 bases, 8 bases remained unmatched. Germline V CDR1 and CDR2: MDHEN, SYDVKM. The CDR3 loop spans 16 amino acids. The full variable domain, rest sourced from reference TRBV28 and TRBJ2-4, is DVKVTQSSRYLVKRTGEKVFLECVQDMDHENMFWYRQDPGLGLRLIYFSYDVKMKEKGDIPEGYSVSREKKERFSLILESASTNQTSMYLCASSPRLAVAKNIQYFGAGTRLSVL.

The CDR3 sequence is CASSEEPNTEAFF. The DNA of the CDR3 is TGCGCCAGCAGTGAGGAACCGAACACTGAAGCTTTCTTT. This chain uses TRBV10-1 with TRBJ1-1; unclear D gene. The CDR3 contains 13 residues. The germline V gene encodes CDR1 WNHNN and CDR2 SYGVQD (reference sequence). With 2 bases removed from V and 1 base from J, the gap between germline ends came to 5 bases.

The rearrangement joins TRBV28 to TRBJ2-1, with no clear D. Germline-derived CDR1 and CDR2 are MDHEN and SYDVKM. V lost 5 bases to trimming and J lost 6 bases, with 17 bases between them. The CDR3 runs 15 residues. CDR3 protein: CASSPHGRSANEQFF. Here the CDR3 DNA reads TGTGCCAGCAGTCCTCATGGCAGGTCCGCCAATGAGCAGTTCTTC.

The chain joins TRBV6-2 or TRBV6-3 to TRBJ2-5; maybe TRBD1 (6 bases). Germline CDR1 MNHEY, CDR2 SVGEGT. Trimming took 2 bases from V and 4 from J, leaving 20 bases between them. The CDR3 is made up of 17 amino acids. The CDR3 here is CASSYVRGRLGSETQYF. CDR3 nucleotide sequence: TGTGCCAGCAGTTACGTCAGGGGAAGGTTGGGGTCAGAGACCCAGTACTTC.

The rearrangement uses TRBV12-3 or TRBV12-4 and TRBJ1-6, with a tentative D call TRBD1 (6 bases). The V and J ends lost 5 bases and 6 bases respectively, with 20 bases between them. This CDR3 has 17 amino acids. This chain's CDR3 is CASSGTSRVEFNSPLHF. CDR3 bases: TGTGCCAGCAGTGGGACAAGCCGAGTAGAGTTTAATTCACCCCTCCACTTT.

This clonotype occurred a few times. J is TRBJ2-3 and V is TRBV20-1; a weak D match, TRBD1 (5 bases). The CDR3 runs to 16 residues. Germline V lookup: CDR1 DFQATT, CDR2 SNEGSKA (reference sequence). The germline V and J ends were trimmed by 1 base and 5 bases, with 19 bases remaining between them. The CDR3 spells CSARVGVRTAKDTQYF. In nucleotides, the CDR3 is TGCAGTGCTAGAGTAGGGGTGAGAACAGCGAAAGATACGCAGTATTTT.

The chain couples TRBV6-1 to TRBJ2-1; 11 bases are shared with TRBD2. Per the germline V gene, CDR1 is MNHNS and CDR2 is SASEGT. The V segment lost 6 bases and the J segment 4 bases; nucleotides outside the gene matches: 5. The CDR3 is made up of 15 amino acids. The CDR3 loop is CASRGGLAVYNEQFF. CDR3 sequence (DNA): TGTGCCAGCAGGGGGGGACTAGCGGTATACAATGAGCAGTTCTTC.

In this sample, this clonotype turned up many times. V is TRBV12-3 or TRBV12-4 and J is TRBJ2-1; the match to TRBD2 covers 12 bases. The CDR3 consists of 15 residues. V lost 5 bases to trimming and J lost 10 bases; unmatched junction nucleotides: 9. The chain's CDR3 is CASSPLAGGPHEQFF. In DNA, the CDR3 is TGTGCCAGCAGTCCTCTAGCGGGGGGGCCCCACGAGCAGTTCTTC.

The table lists this clonotype with a few counts. V and J are TRBV9 and TRBJ2-1; maybe TRBD1 (6 bases). CDR3 size: 13 residues. The V and J ends lost 0 bases and 6 bases respectively, with 7 bases between them. Looked up from germline, CDR1 is SGDLS and CDR2 is YYNGEE. The CDR3 spells CASSVDRANEQFF. CDR3 bases: TGTGCCAGCAGCGTAGACAGGGCCAATGAGCAGTTCTTC.

The chain has TRBV7-2 and TRBJ2-3; 8 bases fit TRBD2. Germline V lookup: CDR1 SGHTA, CDR2 FQGNSA. The CDR3 has 17 amino acids. J was trimmed by 6 bases and V by 4 bases; bases with no gene match: 15. The CDR3 loop reads CASSSRIFGGVRDTQYF. CDR3 coding DNA: TGTGCCAGCAGCTCTCGGATTTTCGGGGGGGTCCGGGATACGCAGTATTTT.

This clonotype was recorded a few times. The chain combines TRBV6-2 or TRBV6-3 with TRBJ1-5, with D possibly TRBD1 on 6 matching bases. The germline V gene encodes CDR1 MNHEY and CDR2 SVGEGT. This CDR3 is 17 amino acids long. Trimming stripped 2 bases from V and 0 bases from J, with 14 bases between. This chain's CDR3 is CASSYPQGQLSNQPQHF. CDR3 DNA: TGTGCCAGCAGTTACCCCCAGGGGCAGCTTAGCAATCAGCCCCAGCATTTT.

This clonotype has a handful of counts. Germline is not matched at one junction end, which may reflect a read error. V usage is TRBV7-7 and J usage is TRBJ2-5; D ambiguous. Per germline, CDR1 SSHAT and CDR2 FNYEAQ (reference sequence). The CDR3 extends over 13 amino acids. For the CDR3, the DNA is TGTGCCAGCAGCTTAAATTGGAAGGGTACCCCAGACTTC. Amino acid sequence: CASSLNWKGTPDF. The entire variable domain, with the rest obtained from reference TRBV7-7 and TRBJ2-5, is as follows: GAGVSQSPRYKVTKRGQDVTLRCDPISSHATLYWYQQALGQGPEFLTYFNYEAQPDKSGLPSDRFSAERPEGSISTLTIQRTEQRDSAMYRCASSLNWKGTPDFGPGTRLLVL.

A single count supports this clonotype. The chain couples TRBV20-1 to TRBJ2-5, with 10 bases matching TRBD2. The J segment lost 5 bases and the V segment lost 3 bases, leaving 6 bases of the junction unmatched. Per the germline V gene, CDR1 is DFQATT and CDR2 is SNEGSKA (reference sequence). There are 14 residues in the CDR3. CDR3 amino acids: CSASPAGGRETQYF. In DNA, the CDR3 is TGCAGTGCTAGTCCAGCGGGAGGGCGGGAGACCCAGTACTTC.

This clonotype was seen a few times. The CDR3 protein is CASRGGGVNYGYTF. In DNA, the CDR3 is TGTGCCAGCAGGGGCGGGGGAGTGAACTATGGCTACACCTTC. The J gene is TRBJ1-2, the V gene TRBV28; TRBD1 might be the D (5 bases). This CDR3 has 14 residues. Between the trimmed V and J ends, which lost 6 bases and 2 bases, there was a span of 13 bases. In germline, CDR1 is MDHEN, CDR2 SYDVKM.

This clonotype was observed a few times. This chain links TRBV19 with TRBJ1-1; D ambiguous. With 4 bases removed from V and 8 bases from J, the gap between germline ends came to 8 bases. CDR1 is LNHDA and CDR2 is SQIVND in the germline V gene (reference sequence). The CDR3 runs to 11 residues. The CDR3 here is CASSTGLEAFF. The CDR3 DNA follows: TGTGCCAGTAGTACGGGCCTCGAAGCTTTCTTT.

In this sample, this clonotype turned up a few times. The chain uses TRBV20-1 and TRBJ2-4; D may be TRBD1 (6 bases). The V end was cut by 4 bases, the J end by 4 bases, with 11 bases between. The CDR3 length is 13 residues. From germline, CDR1 is DFQATT and CDR2 SNEGSKA (reference sequence). The CDR3: CSATADRKNIQYF. The CDR3 DNA follows: TGCAGTGCTACCGCGGACAGAAAAAACATTCAGTACTTC.

CDR3 nucleotide sequence: TGTGCCAGCACGGAGAGAGGAGTTGGCTACACCTTC. Translated, it gives CASTERGVGYTF. The chain has TRBV12-3 or TRBV12-4 and TRBJ1-2; D uncertain. V lost 7 bases, J lost 7 bases, and 13 bases lay in between. This CDR3 region has 12 residues.

This clonotype has just a few counts. The CDR3 DNA reads TGTGCCACCTACAGTTATACGAACACCGGGGAGCTGTTTTTT. It is translated as CATYSYTNTGELFF. The rearrangement uses TRBV10-3 and TRBJ2-2; D call uncertain. The CDR3 has 14 residues. Germline V gene lookup returns CDR1 ENHRY and CDR2 SYGVKD. V lost 10 bases, J lost 0 bases, and 12 bases lay in between.